This TCR beta chain originates from a study of tumor and adjacent non-tumor tissue in lung cancer. Study context: Around 4.5 million productive TCRbeta reads were obtained per sample on average. Regarding the study as a whole: Significantly higher TCR diversity was found in tumor than normal lung. Tumor repertoires had a smaller top 100 clone share than normal lung.

No cell sorting was done before RNA was extracted from the tissue. This clonotype came up once. Its antigen is still unknown. Its ends do not fully match the called genes, so a read error is possible. Germline CDR1 reads DFQATT; CDR2 reads SNEGSKA (reference sequence). CDR3 length: 16 amino acids. The library came from three nested PCR rounds adapted from ARM-PCR protocols. MiXCR, applied by TCRdb to the multiplex PCR reads, yields one record per CDR3 protein. The table records over 110,000 distinct CDR3 sequences, approximately 70% of them present only once. The specimen sequenced was lung tumor tissue. The receptor's source is a man in his fifties or sixties with small cell lung cancer. J is TRBJ1-5 and V is TRBV20-1, with D possibly TRBD1 on 6 matching bases. Written as DNA, the CDR3 is TGCACTGCTACTCGGGGGGGGGCGGGTGGCAATCAGCCCCAGCATTTT. As protein: CTATRGGAGGNQPQHF.